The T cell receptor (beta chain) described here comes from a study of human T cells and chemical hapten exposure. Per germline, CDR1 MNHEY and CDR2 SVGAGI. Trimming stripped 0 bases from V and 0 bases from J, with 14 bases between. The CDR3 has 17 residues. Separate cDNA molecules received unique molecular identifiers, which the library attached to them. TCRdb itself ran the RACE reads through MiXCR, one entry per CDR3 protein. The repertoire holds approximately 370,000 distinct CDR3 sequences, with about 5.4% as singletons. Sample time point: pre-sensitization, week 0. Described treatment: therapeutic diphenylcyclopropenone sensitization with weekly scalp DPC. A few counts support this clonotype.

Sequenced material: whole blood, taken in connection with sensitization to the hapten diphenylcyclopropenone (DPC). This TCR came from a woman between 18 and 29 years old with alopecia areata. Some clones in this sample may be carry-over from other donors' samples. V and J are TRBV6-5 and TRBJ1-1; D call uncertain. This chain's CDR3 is CASSYSNSLIMNTEAFF. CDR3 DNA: TGTGCCAGCAGTTACTCGAACAGCCTCATCATGAACACTGAAGCTTTCTTT.